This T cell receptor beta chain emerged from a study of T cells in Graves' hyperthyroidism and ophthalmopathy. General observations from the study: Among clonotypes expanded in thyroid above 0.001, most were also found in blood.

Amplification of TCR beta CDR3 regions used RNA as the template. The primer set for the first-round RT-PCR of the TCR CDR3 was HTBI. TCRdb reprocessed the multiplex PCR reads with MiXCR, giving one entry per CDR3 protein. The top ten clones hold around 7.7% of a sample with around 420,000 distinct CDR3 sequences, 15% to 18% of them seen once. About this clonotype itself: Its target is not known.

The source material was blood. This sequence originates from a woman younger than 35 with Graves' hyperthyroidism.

CDR3 in amino acids: CASSKVALGQRQPQHF. Written as DNA, the CDR3 is TGTGCCAGTAGTAAAGTGGCGCTAGGACAGCGTCAGCCCCAGCATTTT. V gene TRBV19 combines with J gene TRBJ1-5, with a tentative D call TRBD1 (6 bases). Germline V CDR1 and CDR2: LNHDA, SQIVND (reference sequence). V was trimmed by 4 bases and J by 6 bases, leaving 19 bases between them. The CDR3 length is 16 residues.